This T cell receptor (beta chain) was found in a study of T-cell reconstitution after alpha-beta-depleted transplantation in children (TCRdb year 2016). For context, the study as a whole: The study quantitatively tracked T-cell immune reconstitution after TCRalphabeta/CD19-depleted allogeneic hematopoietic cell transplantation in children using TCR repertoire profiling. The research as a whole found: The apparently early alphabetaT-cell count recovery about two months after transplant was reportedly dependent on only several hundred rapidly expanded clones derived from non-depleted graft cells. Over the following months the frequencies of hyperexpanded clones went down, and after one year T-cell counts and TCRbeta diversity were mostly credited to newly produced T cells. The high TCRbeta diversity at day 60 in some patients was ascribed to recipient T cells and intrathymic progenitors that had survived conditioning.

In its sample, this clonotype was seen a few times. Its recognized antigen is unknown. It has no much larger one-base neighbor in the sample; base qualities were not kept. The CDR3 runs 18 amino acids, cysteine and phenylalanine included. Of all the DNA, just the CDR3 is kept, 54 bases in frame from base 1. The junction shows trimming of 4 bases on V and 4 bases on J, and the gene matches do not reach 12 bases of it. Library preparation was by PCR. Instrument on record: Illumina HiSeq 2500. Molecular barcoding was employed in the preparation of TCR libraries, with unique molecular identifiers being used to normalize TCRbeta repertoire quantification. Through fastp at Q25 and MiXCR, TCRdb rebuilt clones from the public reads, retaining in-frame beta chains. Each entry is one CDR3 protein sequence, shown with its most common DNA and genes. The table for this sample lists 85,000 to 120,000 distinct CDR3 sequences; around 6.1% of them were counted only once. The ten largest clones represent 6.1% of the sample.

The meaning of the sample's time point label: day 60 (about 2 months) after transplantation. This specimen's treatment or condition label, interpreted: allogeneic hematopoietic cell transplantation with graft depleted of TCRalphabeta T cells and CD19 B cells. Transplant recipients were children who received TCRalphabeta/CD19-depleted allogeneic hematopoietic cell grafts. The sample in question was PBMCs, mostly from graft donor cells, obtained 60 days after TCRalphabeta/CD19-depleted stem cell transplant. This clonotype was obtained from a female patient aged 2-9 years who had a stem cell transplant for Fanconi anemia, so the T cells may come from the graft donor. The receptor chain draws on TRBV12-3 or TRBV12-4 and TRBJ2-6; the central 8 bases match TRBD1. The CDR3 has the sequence CASSSGTGNLLGANVLTF. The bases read TGTGCCAGCAGTTCCGGGACAGGTAATCTTCTGGGGGCCAACGTCCTGACTTTC.